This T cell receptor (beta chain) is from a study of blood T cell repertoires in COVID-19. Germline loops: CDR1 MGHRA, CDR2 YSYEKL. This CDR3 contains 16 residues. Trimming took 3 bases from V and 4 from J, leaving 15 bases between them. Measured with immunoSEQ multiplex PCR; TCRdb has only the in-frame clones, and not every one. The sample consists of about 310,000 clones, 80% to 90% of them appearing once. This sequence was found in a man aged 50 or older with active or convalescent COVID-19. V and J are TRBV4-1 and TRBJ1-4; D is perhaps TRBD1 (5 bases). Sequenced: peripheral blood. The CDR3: CASSQFLDSYNEKLFF. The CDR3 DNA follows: TGCGCCAGCAGCCAGTTTTTAGACAGTTATAATGAAAAACTGTTTTTT.